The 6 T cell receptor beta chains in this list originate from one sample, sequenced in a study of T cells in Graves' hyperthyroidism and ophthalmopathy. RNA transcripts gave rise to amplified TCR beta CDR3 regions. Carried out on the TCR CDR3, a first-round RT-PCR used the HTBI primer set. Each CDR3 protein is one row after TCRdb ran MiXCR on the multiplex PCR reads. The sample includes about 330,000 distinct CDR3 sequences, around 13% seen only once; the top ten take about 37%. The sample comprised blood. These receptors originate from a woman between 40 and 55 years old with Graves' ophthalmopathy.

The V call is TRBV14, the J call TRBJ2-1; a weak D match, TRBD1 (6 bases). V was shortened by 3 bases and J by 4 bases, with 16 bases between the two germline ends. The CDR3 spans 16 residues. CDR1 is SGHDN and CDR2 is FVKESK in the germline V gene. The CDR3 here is CASSHSGQKVYNEQFF. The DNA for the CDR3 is TGTGCCAGCAGCCATTCAGGACAGAAAGTATACAATGAGCAGTTCTTC.

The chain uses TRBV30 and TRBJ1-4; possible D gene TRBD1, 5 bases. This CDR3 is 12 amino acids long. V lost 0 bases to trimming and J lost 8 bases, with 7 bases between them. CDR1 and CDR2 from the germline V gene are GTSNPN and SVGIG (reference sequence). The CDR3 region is CAWSVEGEKLFF. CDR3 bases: TGTGCCTGGAGTGTAGAGGGGGAAAAACTGTTTTTT.

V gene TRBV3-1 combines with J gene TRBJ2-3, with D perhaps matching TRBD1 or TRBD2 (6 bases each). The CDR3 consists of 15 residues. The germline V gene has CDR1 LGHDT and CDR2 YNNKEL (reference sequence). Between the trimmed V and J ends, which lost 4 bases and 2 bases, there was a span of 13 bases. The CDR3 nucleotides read TGTGCCAGCAGCCGAGGGGGGCATGACACAGATACGCAGTATTTT. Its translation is CASSRGGHDTDTQYF.

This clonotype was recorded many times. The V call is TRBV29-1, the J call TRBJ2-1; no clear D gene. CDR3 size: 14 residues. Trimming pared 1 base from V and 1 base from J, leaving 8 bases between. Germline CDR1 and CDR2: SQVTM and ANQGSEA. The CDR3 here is CSVEGERSYNEQFF. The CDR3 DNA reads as TGCAGCGTTGAAGGGGAAAGGTCCTACAATGAGCAGTTCTTC.

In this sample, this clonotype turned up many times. The CDR3 is CASSEGQYGYTF. As DNA, the CDR3 is TGTGCCAGCAGCGAGGGCCAGTATGGCTACACCTTC. V and J are TRBV7-9 and TRBJ1-2; D is unresolved. The germline gives CDR1 SEHNR, CDR2 FQNEAQ (reference sequence). Deletions cut 5 bases from V and 5 bases from J, with 9 bases between. This CDR3 spans 12 amino acids.

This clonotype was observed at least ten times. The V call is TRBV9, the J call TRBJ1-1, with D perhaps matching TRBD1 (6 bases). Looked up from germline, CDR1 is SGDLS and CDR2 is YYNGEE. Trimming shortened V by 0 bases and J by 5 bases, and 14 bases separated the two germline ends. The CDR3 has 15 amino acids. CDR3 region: CASSVVIQGPTEAFF. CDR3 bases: TGTGCCAGCAGCGTAGTAATACAGGGCCCAACTGAAGCTTTCTTT.